The clone carrying this T cell receptor (beta chain) was counted only a few times. This CDR3 comprises 14 residues. The V end lost 5 bases, the J end lost 0 bases, and 5 bases lay between the germline ends. Germline V gene sequence: CDR1 MNHEY, CDR2 SVGEGT. The sample belongs to a study of T-cell memory formation after mild COVID-19. Study context: TCR clusters were mostly donor specific.

UMIs and sample barcodes were carried by the TCR alpha and TCR beta cDNA libraries that 5'RACE produced using constant-segment primers. TCRdb passed the 5' RACE reads through MiXCR, listing each CDR3 protein once. The data contain 250,000 or so distinct CDR3 sequences, roughly 17% of them singletons. The chain combines TRBV6-2 or TRBV6-3 with TRBJ2-6; D is ambiguous. The receptor comes from a man younger than 35 who had mild COVID-19 (a few samples of this study predate the infection). Cell type and time point are not known. The sample comprised PBMCs or a T cell subset sorted from them (not recorded which). The CDR3 here is CASSKVSGANVLTF. CDR3 DNA sequence: TGTGCCAGCAGTAAGGTCTCTGGGGCCAACGTCCTGACTTTC.